These 6 T cell receptor beta chains share one sample of origin, sequenced in a study of T cell changes during pregnancy in multiple sclerosis. Assay: immunoSEQ multiplex PCR; the TCRdb copy retains only in-frame clones and omits some. This sample has roughly 42,000 clones, with about nine tenths found just once. The starting material was CD4+ T cells from peripheral blood mononuclear cells, obtained in the second trimester of pregnancy. Receptors originate from a female donor in good health, enrolled as a control in a pregnancy study.

The chain couples TRBV6-1 to TRBJ1-1, with D tentatively TRBD1 (6 bases). Germline CDR1 is MNHNS and CDR2 is SASEGT. The CDR3 extends over 16 amino acids. Between the trimmed V and J ends, which lost 4 bases and 3 bases, there was a span of 18 bases. The CDR3 region has the DNA TGTGCCAGCAGTGCACCCAGGGGTGGATCGGACACTGAAGCTTTCTTT. It specifies CASSAPRGGSDTEAFF.

This clone was seen only once. The chain carries TRBV7-9 and TRBJ2-1; TRBD2 is a possible D gene (5 bases). This CDR3 region has 14 residues. The ends were cut back, 3 bases at V and 8 bases at J, with 14 bases in the middle. Germline assignment: CDR1 SEHNR and CDR2 FQNEAQ (reference sequence). CDR3 in amino acids: CASSFSGVTDEQFF. The CDR3 bases are TGTGCCAGCAGCTTCTCCGGGGTTACGGATGAGCAGTTCTTC.

The chain couples TRBV27 to TRBJ2-2; tentatively, D is TRBD1 (5 bases). This CDR3 has 14 amino acids. The germline V gene encodes CDR1 MNHEY and CDR2 SMNVEV (reference sequence). The V end lost 7 bases, the J end lost 4 bases, and 13 bases lay between the germline ends. The CDR3 DNA follows: TGTGCCAGCAAGCAGGGCTTGAGCACCGGGGAGCTGTTTTTT. Translation: CASKQGLSTGELFF.

The genes are TRBV10-3 and TRBJ2-5; 9 nucleotides agree with TRBD2. The V segment lost 10 bases and the J segment 9 bases; nucleotides outside the gene matches: 21. This CDR3 contains 16 residues. CDR1 is ENHRY and CDR2 is SYGVKD in the germline V gene. CDR3 sequence: CATSHLAGRDDRAQYF. The CDR3 region has the DNA TGTGCCACCTCCCATCTAGCGGGAAGGGACGATCGGGCCCAGTACTTC.

This clone appeared once. The identical CDR3 is also encoded by other nucleotide sequences in the sample. The chain is built from TRBV27 and TRBJ2-3; D might be TRBD1 (5 bases). This CDR3 is built from 15 residues. Looked up from germline, CDR1 is MNHEY and CDR2 is SMNVEV (reference sequence). V lost 4 bases, J lost 1 base, and 12 bases lay in between. The CDR3 DNA reads TGTGCCAGCAGTTCCTCCGGACAAGGCACAGATACGCAGTATTTT. Protein sequence: CASSSSGQGTDTQYF.

This rearrangement joins TRBV18 to TRBJ2-7; tentatively, D is TRBD2 (5 bases). Germline V lookup: CDR1 KGHSH, CDR2 LQKENI. The CDR3 runs 15 residues. V lost 2 bases and J lost 0, with 11 bases in between. The CDR3 sequence: CASSPSLTSSYEQYF. The DNA for the CDR3 is TGTGCCAGCTCACCATCTTTAACTAGCTCCTACGAGCAGTACTTC.